This T cell receptor beta chain appears in the sequencing data of a study of Ad26.COV2.S vaccination and SARS-CoV-2 variants. Study-wide context: The donor participated in the COV1001 trial, in its Ad26.COV2.S arm. Ad26.COV2.S, an intramuscular injection, was given once or twice 56 days apart. Study-level points and caveats: Spike-specific TCR breadth was greater after Ad26.COV2.S than placebo.

As to treatment: around 19 received Ad26.COV2.S at low or high dose, single or two shots; roughly 5 received placebo; per-sample allocation not given. Specimens were obtained on day 63 following the first vaccine or placebo injection. An 18-55-year-old adult in Boston served as donor. Germline CDR1 reads SGHVS; CDR2 reads FNYEAQ. The CDR3 covers 22 residues. Trimming cost V 2 bases and J 1 base; bases outside gene matches: 18. A note on this clone: Its antigen is as yet unknown.

Profiled with immunoSEQ multiplex PCR; TCRdb holds only in-frame clones, not every one. The sample has some 460,000 clones, 80% to 90% seen once. The TCR originated in a person between 18 and 60 years old who received the Ad26.COV2.S COVID-19 vaccine or a placebo. The sequencing here drew on peripheral blood, taken in a trial of Ad26.COV2.S vaccine versus placebo. The chain uses TRBV7-6 and TRBJ2-1, with TRBD2 matching 12 bases. The CDR3 DNA reads TGTGCCAGCAGCTTACCCTCTTACTCGACTAGCGGGAGAGGCGGTTCCTACAATGAGCAGTTCTTC. Its translation: CASSLPSYSTSGRGGSYNEQFF.